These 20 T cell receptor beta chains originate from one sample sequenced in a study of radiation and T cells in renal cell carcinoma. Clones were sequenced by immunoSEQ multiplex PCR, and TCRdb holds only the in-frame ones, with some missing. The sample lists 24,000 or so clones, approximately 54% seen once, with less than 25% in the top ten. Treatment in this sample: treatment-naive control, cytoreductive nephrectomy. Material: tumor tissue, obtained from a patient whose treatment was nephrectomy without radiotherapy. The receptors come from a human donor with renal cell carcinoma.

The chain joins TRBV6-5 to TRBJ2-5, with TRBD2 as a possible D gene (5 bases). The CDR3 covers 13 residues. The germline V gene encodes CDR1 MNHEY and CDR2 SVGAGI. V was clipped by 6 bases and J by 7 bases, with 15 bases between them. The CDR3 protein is CASSPGLGMTQYF. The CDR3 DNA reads TGTGCCAGCAGCCCGGGTCTCGGGATGACCCAGTACTTC.

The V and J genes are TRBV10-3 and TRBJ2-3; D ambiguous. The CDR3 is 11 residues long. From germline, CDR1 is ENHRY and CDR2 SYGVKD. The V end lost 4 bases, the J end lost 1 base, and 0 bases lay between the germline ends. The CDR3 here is CAISGTDTQYF. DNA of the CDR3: TGTGCCATCAGTGGCACAGATACGCAGTATTTT.

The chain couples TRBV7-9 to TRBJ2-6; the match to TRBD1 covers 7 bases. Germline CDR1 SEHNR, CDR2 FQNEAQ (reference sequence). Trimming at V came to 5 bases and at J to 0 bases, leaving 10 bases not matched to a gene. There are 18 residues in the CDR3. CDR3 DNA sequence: TGTGCCAGCAGCCGGAGAAGGACAGGAAGCTCTGGGGCCAACGTCCTGACTTTC. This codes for CASSRRRTGSSGANVLTF.

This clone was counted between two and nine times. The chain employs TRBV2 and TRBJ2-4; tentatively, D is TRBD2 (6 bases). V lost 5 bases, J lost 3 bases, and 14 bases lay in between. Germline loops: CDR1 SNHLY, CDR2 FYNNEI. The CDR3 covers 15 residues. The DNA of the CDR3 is TGTGCCAGCAGTAGGGACTCCCTTGGCAAAAACATTCAGTACTTC. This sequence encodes CASSRDSLGKNIQYF.

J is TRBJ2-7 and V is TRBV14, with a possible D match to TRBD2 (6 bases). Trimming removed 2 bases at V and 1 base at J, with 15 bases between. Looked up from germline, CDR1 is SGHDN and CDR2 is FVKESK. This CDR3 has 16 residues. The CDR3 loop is CASSQRTGLLSYEQYF. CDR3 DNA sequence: TGTGCCAGCAGCCAAAGAACGGGACTCTTATCCTACGAGCAGTACTTC.

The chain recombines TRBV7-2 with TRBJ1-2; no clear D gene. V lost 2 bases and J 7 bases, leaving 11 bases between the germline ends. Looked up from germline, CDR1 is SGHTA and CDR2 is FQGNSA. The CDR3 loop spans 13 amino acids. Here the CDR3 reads CASSLNLQGGYTF. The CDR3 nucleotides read TGTGCCAGCAGCTTAAACCTCCAAGGTGGCTACACCTTC.

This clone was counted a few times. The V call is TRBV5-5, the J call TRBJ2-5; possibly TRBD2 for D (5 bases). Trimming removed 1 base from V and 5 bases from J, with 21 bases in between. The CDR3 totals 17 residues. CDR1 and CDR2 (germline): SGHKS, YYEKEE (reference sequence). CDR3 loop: CASSLSGSRGPAETQYF. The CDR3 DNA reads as TGTGCCAGCAGCTTGTCGGGGTCCCGAGGGCCGGCGGAGACCCAGTACTTC.

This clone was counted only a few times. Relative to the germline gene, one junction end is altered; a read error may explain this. This chain's CDR3 is CAIPNPEAFF. CDR3 bases: TGTGCCATTCCGAACCCTGAGGCTTTCTTT. The genes are TRBV2 and TRBJ1-1; D not certain. The germline gives CDR1 SNHLY, CDR2 FYNNEI. The CDR3 contains 10 residues. Together with reference TRBV2 and TRBJ1-1, the CDR3 gives the full variable domain: EPEVTQTPSHQVTQMGQEVILRCVPISNHLYFYWYRQILGQKVEFLVSFYNNEISEKSEIFDDQFSVERPDGSNFTLKIRSTKLEDSAMYFCAIPNPEAFFGQGTRLTVV.

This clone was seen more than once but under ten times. The CDR3 coding sequence is TGTGCCAGCAGCTTAAAGGAAGCGGACACCATATATTTT. Its translation: CASSLKEADTIYF. J is TRBJ1-3 and V is TRBV7-9; no reliable D call. The length of the CDR3 is 13 residues. Trimming pared 2 bases from V and 8 bases from J, leaving 10 bases between. Germline CDR1 is SEHNR and CDR2 is FQNEAQ (reference sequence).

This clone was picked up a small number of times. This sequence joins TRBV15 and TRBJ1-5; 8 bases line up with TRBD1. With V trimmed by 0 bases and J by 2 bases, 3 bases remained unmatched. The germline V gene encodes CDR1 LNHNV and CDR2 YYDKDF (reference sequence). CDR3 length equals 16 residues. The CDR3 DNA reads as TGTGCCACCAGCAGAGATTCGGACAGGGGCAATCAGCCCCAGCATTTT. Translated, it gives CATSRDSDRGNQPQHF. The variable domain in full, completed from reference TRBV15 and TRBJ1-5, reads DAMVIQNPRYQVTQFGKPVTLSCSQTLNHNVMYWYQQKSSQAPKLLFHYYDKDFNNEADTPDNFQSRRPNTSFCFLDIRSPGLGDTAMYLCATSRDSDRGNQPQHFGDGTRLSIL.

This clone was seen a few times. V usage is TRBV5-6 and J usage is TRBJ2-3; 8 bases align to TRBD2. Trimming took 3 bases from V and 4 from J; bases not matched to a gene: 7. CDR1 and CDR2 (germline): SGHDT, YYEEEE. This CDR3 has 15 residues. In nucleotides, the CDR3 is TGTGCCAGCAGCTCCGGGACTAGATTTGCAGATACGCAGTATTTT. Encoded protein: CASSSGTRFADTQYF. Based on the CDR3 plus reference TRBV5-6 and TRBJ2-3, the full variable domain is DAGVTQSPTHLIKTRGQQVTLRCSPKSGHDTVSWYQQALGQGPQFIFQYYEEEERQRGNFPDRFSGHQFPNYSSELNVNALLLGDSALYLCASSSGTRFADTQYFGPGTRLTVL.

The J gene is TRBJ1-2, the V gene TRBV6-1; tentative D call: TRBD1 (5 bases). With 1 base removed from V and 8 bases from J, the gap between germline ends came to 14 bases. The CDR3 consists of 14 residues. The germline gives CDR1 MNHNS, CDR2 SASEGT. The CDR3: CASSEDIREGGYTF. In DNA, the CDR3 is TGTGCCAGCAGTGAAGATATTAGGGAGGGGGGCTACACCTTC.

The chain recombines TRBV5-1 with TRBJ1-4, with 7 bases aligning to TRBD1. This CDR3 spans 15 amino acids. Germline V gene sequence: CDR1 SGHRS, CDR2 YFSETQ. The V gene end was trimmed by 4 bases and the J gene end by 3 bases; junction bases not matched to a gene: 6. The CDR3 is CASSGTGAANEKLFF. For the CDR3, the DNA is TGCGCCAGCAGCGGAACAGGGGCGGCTAATGAAAAACTGTTTTTT. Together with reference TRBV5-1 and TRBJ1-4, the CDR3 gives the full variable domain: KAGVTQTPRYLIKTRGQQVTLSCSPISGHRSVSWYQQTPGQGLQFLFEYFSETQRNKGNFPGRFSGRQFSNSRSEMNVSTLELGDSALYLCASSGTGAANEKLFFGSGTQLSVL.

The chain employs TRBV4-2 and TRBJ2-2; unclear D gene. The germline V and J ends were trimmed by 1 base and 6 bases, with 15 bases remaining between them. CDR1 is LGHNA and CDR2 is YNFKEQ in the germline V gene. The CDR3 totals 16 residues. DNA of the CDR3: TGTGCCAGCAGCCAAGTCTCGGGCTCCGTGGCCGGGGAGCTGTTTTTT. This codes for CASSQVSGSVAGELFF.

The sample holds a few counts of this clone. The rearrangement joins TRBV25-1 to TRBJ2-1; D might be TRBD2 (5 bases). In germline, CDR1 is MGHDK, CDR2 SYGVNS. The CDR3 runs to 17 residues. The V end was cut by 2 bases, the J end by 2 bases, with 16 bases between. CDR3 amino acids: CASSEGRAGGAYNEQFF. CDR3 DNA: TGTGCCAGCAGTGAAGGTCGGGCGGGCGGTGCCTACAATGAGCAGTTCTTC.

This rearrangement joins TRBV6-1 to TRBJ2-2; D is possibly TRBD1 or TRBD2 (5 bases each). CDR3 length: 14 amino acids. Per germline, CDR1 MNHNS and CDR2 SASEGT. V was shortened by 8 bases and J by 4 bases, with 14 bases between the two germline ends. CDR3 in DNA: TGTGCCAGCGCGTCGGGGCCCCTCACCGGGGAGCTGTTTTTT. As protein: CASASGPLTGELFF.

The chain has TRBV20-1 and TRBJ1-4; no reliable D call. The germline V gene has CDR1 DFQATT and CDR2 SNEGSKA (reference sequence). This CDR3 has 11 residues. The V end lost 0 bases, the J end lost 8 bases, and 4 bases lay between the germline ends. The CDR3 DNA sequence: TGCAGTGCTAGAGAACAGGAAAAACTGTTTTTT. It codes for CSAREQEKLFF.

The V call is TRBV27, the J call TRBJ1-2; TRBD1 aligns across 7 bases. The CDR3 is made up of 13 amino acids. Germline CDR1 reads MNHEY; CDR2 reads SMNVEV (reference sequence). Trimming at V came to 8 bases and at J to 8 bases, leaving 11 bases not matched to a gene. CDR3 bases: TGTGCCAGCTATAGGGCAGGGGGTTTAGGCTACACCTTC. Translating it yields CASYRAGGLGYTF.

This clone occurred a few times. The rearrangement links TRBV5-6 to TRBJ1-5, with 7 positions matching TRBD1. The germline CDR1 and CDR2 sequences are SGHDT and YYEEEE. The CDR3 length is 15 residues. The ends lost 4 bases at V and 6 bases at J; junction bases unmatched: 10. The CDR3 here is CASSRRTGQGQPQHF. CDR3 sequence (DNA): TGTGCCAGCAGCCGCCGGACAGGACAAGGTCAGCCCCAGCATTTT. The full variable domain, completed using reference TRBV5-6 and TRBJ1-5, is DAGVTQSPTHLIKTRGQQVTLRCSPKSGHDTVSWYQQALGQGPQFIFQYYEEEERQRGNFPDRFSGHQFPNYSSELNVNALLLGDSALYLCASSRRTGQGQPQHFGDGTRLSIL.

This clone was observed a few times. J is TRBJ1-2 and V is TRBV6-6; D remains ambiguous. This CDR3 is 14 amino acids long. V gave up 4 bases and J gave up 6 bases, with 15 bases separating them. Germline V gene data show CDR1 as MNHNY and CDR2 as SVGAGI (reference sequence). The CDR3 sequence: CASSSYRVLNGYTF. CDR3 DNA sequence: TGTGCCAGCAGTTCCTATCGGGTGTTGAATGGCTACACCTTC.